This entry lists 32 T cell receptor beta chains sequenced from one sample in a study of cytomegalovirus exposure and HLA in healthy donors. The table came from immunoSEQ multiplex PCR; TCRdb's copy has only in-frame clones and leaves some out. The profile covers 68,000 or so clones, with over 80% appearing a single time and 3% to 3.5% taken by the ten largest. Material for sequencing was PBMCs. These receptors came from a man in his late teens or twenties in good health and CMV-seronegative.

The chain links TRBV9 to TRBJ1-1; D not certain. Looked up from germline, CDR1 is SGDLS and CDR2 is YYNGEE. This CDR3 has 13 amino acids. Trimming pared 7 bases from V and 4 bases from J, leaving 14 bases between. The CDR3 spells CASGREIFTEAFF. The CDR3 nucleotides are TGTGCCAGCGGGAGGGAGATTTTCACTGAAGCTTTCTTT.

V usage is TRBV2 and J usage is TRBJ2-3; 7 bases fit TRBD1. The trim removed 6 bases at V and 3 bases at J, leaving 9 bases unmatched. This CDR3 has 15 amino acids. Germline lookup yields CDR1 SNHLY and CDR2 FYNNEI. CDR3 region: CASRRQGDGTDTQYF. CDR3 DNA sequence: TGTGCCAGCAGAAGACAGGGAGATGGGACAGATACGCAGTATTTT.

This clone has only a few counts. The V and J genes are TRBV7-9 and TRBJ2-1; 8 nucleotides line up with TRBD1. The CDR3 has 14 residues. CDR1 is SEHNR, CDR2 FQNEAQ, per germline (reference sequence). With 9 bases clipped from V and 7 bases from J, the junction kept 11 bases outside the gene matches. The CDR3 sequence: CASGPDREVNEQFF. The CDR3 nucleotides read TGTGCCAGTGGGCCGGACAGGGAGGTTAATGAGCAGTTCTTC.

V gene TRBV15 combines with J gene TRBJ2-7, with TRBD2 identical over 9 bases. The germline gives CDR1 LNHNV, CDR2 YYDKDF (reference sequence). The CDR3 contains 14 residues. Trimming removed 1 base from V and 4 bases from J; junction bases left unmatched: 2. CDR3 bases: TGTGCCACCAGCAGAGTACTAGCGGGTTACGAGCAGTACTTC. Residues: CATSRVLAGYEQYF. Based on the CDR3 plus reference TRBV15 and TRBJ2-7, the full variable domain is DAMVIQNPRYQVTQFGKPVTLSCSQTLNHNVMYWYQQKSSQAPKLLFHYYDKDFNNEADTPDNFQSRRPNTSFCFLDIRSPGLGDTAMYLCATSRVLAGYEQYFGPGTRLTVT.

The rearrangement joins TRBV11-1 to TRBJ2-3; 9 nucleotides agree with TRBD2. Germline V gives CDR1 SGHAT, CDR2 FQDESV (reference sequence). Trimming removed 4 bases from V and 0 bases from J; junction bases left unmatched: 14. The CDR3 contains 19 residues. DNA of the CDR3: TGTGCCAGCAGCTACGACCCGGACCTAGCGGGATCTAGCACAGATACGCAGTATTTT. Translated, it gives CASSYDPDLAGSSTDTQYF.

The CDR3 here is CASAQPGTPSYEQYF. CDR3 nucleotide sequence: TGTGCCAGCGCCCAACCGGGGACACCATCCTACGAGCAGTACTTC. The chain carries TRBV27 and TRBJ2-7, with D maybe TRBD1 (6 bases). Trimming took 8 bases from V and 1 from J, leaving 18 bases between them. The CDR3 is 15 residues long. From germline, CDR1 is MNHEY and CDR2 SMNVEV (reference sequence).

The chain has TRBV4-3 and TRBJ1-1, with 7 bases identical to TRBD1. The length of the CDR3 is 13 residues. V was pared by 5 bases and J by 5 bases, with 5 bases of the junction left unmatched. Germline CDR1 and CDR2: LGHNA and YSLEER. As DNA, the CDR3 is TGCGCCAGCAGCACAGGGGAGGTGACTGAAGCTTTCTTT. Its protein is CASSTGEVTEAFF.

The chain recombines TRBV2 with TRBJ1-5; 8 nucleotides agree with TRBD1. This CDR3 spans 14 amino acids. Per germline, CDR1 SNHLY and CDR2 FYNNEI. The V gene end was trimmed by 6 bases and the J gene end by 6 bases; junction bases not matched to a gene: 7. The CDR3 loop is CASSSGQEGQPQHF. The CDR3 region has the DNA TGTGCCAGCAGCTCGGGACAGGAAGGTCAGCCCCAGCATTTT.

V usage is TRBV7-2 and J usage is TRBJ2-1, with TRBD2 as a possible D gene (6 bases). Germline V gives CDR1 SGHTA, CDR2 FQGNSA. The CDR3 is 15 residues long. The V end lost 8 bases, the J end lost 3 bases, and 17 bases lay between the germline ends. The CDR3 DNA reads as TGTGCCAGCGGAAAGCCCCGGGGGAACTACAATGAGCAGTTCTTC. Protein: CASGKPRGNYNEQFF.

The V gene is TRBV7-2, the J gene TRBJ2-3; no definite D call. The CDR3 is 14 amino acids. Trimming shortened V by 5 bases and J by 1 base, and 10 bases separated the two germline ends. Germline CDR1 SGHTA, CDR2 FQGNSA. For the CDR3, the DNA is TGTGCCAGCAGCGCGTGGTTAGGCACAGATACGCAGTATTTT. It is translated as CASSAWLGTDTQYF.

The chain links TRBV28 to TRBJ2-1; no firm D call. Germline assignment: CDR1 MDHEN and CDR2 SYDVKM. V gave up 1 base and J gave up 9 bases, with 4 bases separating them. CDR3 size: 11 residues. DNA for the CDR3: TGTGCCAGCAGTTTATTGAGTGAGCAGTTCTTC. The encoded protein is CASSLLSEQFF.

The chain combines TRBV18 with TRBJ2-1; possible D gene TRBD2, 5 bases. From germline, CDR1 is KGHSH and CDR2 LQKENI. The CDR3 runs to 15 residues. Trimming shortened V by 6 bases and J by 5 bases, and 17 bases separated the two germline ends. The CDR3 reads CASSQLEKGNNEQFF. The DNA for the CDR3 is TGTGCCAGCTCGCAACTAGAGAAAGGGAACAATGAGCAGTTCTTC.

The rearrangement uses TRBV19 and TRBJ2-5, with D possibly being TRBD2 (6 bases). Between the trimmed V and J ends, which lost 4 bases and 5 bases, there was a span of 14 bases. This CDR3 is 14 amino acids long. CDR1 is LNHDA, CDR2 SQIVND, per germline (reference sequence). CDR3 DNA: TGTGCCAGTAGTAGACCGGGGAGCGGGGAGACCCAGTACTTC. Translation: CASSRPGSGETQYF.

The rearrangement uses TRBV9 and TRBJ2-3; 9 bases map to TRBD2. The CDR3 extends over 17 amino acids. Germline V gene data show CDR1 as SGDLS and CDR2 as YYNGEE. J gave up 4 bases and V 4 bases, and 13 bases lay outside the gene matches. The CDR3 region has the DNA TGTGCCAGCAGCCTTCCCGGGAGCGGGAGGCCCGCAGATACGCAGTATTTT. Residues: CASSLPGSGRPADTQYF.

The chain carries TRBV4-2 and TRBJ1-5; D gene unclear. Germline V gene data show CDR1 as LGHNA and CDR2 as YNFKEQ. There are 15 residues in the CDR3. The V end was cut by 6 bases, the J end by 0 bases, with 12 bases between. CDR3: CASRPREGSNQPQHF. The CDR3 DNA reads as TGTGCCAGCAGACCTCGCGAGGGTAGCAATCAGCCCCAGCATTTT.

J is TRBJ2-5 and V is TRBV10-3; 9 bases fit TRBD1. The length of the CDR3 is 12 residues. CDR1 and CDR2 from the germline V gene are ENHRY and SYGVKD. Trimming removed 10 bases from V and 5 bases from J; junction bases left unmatched: 5. The CDR3 protein is CANRGTGETQYF. The CDR3, as DNA: TGTGCCAACCGGGGGACAGGGGAGACCCAGTACTTC.

This clone was counted between two and nine times. CDR3 residues: CASSLSPSGYNEQFF. As DNA, the CDR3 is TGTGCCAGCAGCTTAAGCCCTAGCGGCTACAATGAGCAGTTCTTC. V usage is TRBV7-3 and J usage is TRBJ2-1, with 7 positions matching TRBD2. This CDR3 region has 15 residues. Germline CDR1 reads SGHTA; CDR2 reads FQGTGA. The ends lost 1 base at V and 3 bases at J; junction bases unmatched: 3.

As DNA, the CDR3 is TGTGCCAGCAGCCAAGATCTTGCGGGAGGGGGCACAGATACGCAGTATTTT. It yields the protein CASSQDLAGGGTDTQYF. V and J are TRBV4-2 and TRBJ2-3; 9 bases are shared with TRBD2. The germline V gene has CDR1 LGHNA and CDR2 YNFKEQ. Trimming took 0 bases from V and 1 from J; bases not matched to a gene: 5. The CDR3 is made up of 17 amino acids.

The chain employs TRBV2 and TRBJ2-4; D perhaps matches TRBD1 (5 bases). Germline loops: CDR1 SNHLY, CDR2 FYNNEI. The CDR3 is 16 residues long. V lost 3 bases and J lost 0, with 12 bases in between. The CDR3 loop is CASSEGRFEAKNIQYF. The CDR3 DNA follows: TGTGCCAGCAGTGAGGGGCGTTTCGAAGCCAAAAACATTCAGTACTTC.

The chain uses TRBV5-4 and TRBJ2-3, with a weak D call TRBD1 (6 bases). Germline V gene lookup returns CDR1 SGHNT and CDR2 YYREEE (reference sequence). Trimming pared 0 bases from V and 0 bases from J, leaving 17 bases between. CDR3 size: 18 residues. The CDR3 DNA reads as TGTGCCAGCAGCTTGGGGCAGGGGAGAGGGGTAAGCACAGATACGCAGTATTTT. It codes for CASSLGQGRGVSTDTQYF.

This sequence joins TRBV9 and TRBJ2-5; D is unresolved. The CDR3 runs to 13 residues. V was clipped by 3 bases and J by 4 bases, with 10 bases between them. In germline, CDR1 is SGDLS, CDR2 YYNGEE. CDR3 residues: CASSGRVGETQYF. DNA for the CDR3: TGTGCCAGCAGCGGACGGGTGGGAGAGACCCAGTACTTC.

The rearrangement uses TRBV30 and TRBJ2-1; D gene ambiguous. CDR1 and CDR2 (germline): GTSNPN, SVGIG (reference sequence). Trimming removed 4 bases from V and 2 bases from J, with 6 bases in between. CDR3 length: 12 amino acids. The CDR3 region is CAWNEPYNEQFF. The CDR3 nucleotides are TGTGCCTGGAATGAGCCCTACAATGAGCAGTTCTTC.

The chain recombines TRBV19 with TRBJ1-5; 7 bases align to TRBD1. V gave up 4 bases and J gave up 1 base; unmatched junction bases: 7. Germline-derived CDR1 and CDR2 are LNHDA and SQIVND (reference sequence). The length of the CDR3 is 16 residues. The CDR3 nucleotides are TGTGCCAGTAGTACCACGACAGGGTTGAGCAATCAGCCCCAGCATTTT. Protein product: CASSTTTGLSNQPQHF.

The V and J genes are TRBV7-8 and TRBJ2-1, with D possibly TRBD1 on 6 matching bases. Germline V gene data show CDR1 as SGHVS and CDR2 as FQNEAQ. The V end lost 3 bases, the J end lost 0 bases, and 15 bases lay between the germline ends. This CDR3 region has 17 residues. The CDR3 spells CASSFWFQQGSYNEQFF. The DNA for the CDR3 is TGTGCCAGCAGCTTTTGGTTTCAACAGGGCTCCTACAATGAGCAGTTCTTC.

This chain connects TRBV7-3 to TRBJ2-3; 9 bases fit TRBD1. The CDR3 covers 15 residues. From germline, CDR1 is SGHTA and CDR2 FQGTGA. The V segment lost 5 bases and the J segment 4 bases; nucleotides outside the gene matches: 7. DNA for the CDR3: TGTGCCAGCAGCCTCGGACAGGGGAGGTCAGATACGCAGTATTTT. Residues: CASSLGQGRSDTQYF.

This sequence joins TRBV9 and TRBJ1-2; D ambiguous. Trimming removed 0 bases at V and 0 bases at J, with 9 bases between. From germline, CDR1 is SGDLS and CDR2 YYNGEE. The CDR3 runs to 15 residues. As DNA, the CDR3 is TGTGCCAGCAGCGTAGCGGGTCACCCTAACTATGGCTACACCTTC. It encodes CASSVAGHPNYGYTF.

This clone was counted a single time. V and J are TRBV19 and TRBJ2-7; TRBD1 matches 10 bases. Germline V CDR1 and CDR2: LNHDA, SQIVND (reference sequence). V trimming: 0 bases; J trimming: 6 bases; junction bases outside the gene matches: 5. This CDR3 region has 15 residues. CDR3 loop: CASSIDVDRGLEQYF. CDR3 in DNA: TGTGCCAGTAGTATAGATGTCGACAGGGGGCTCGAGCAGTACTTC.

This clone was recorded only once. V usage is TRBV7-2 and J usage is TRBJ2-2, with 9 bases lining up with TRBD2. Looked up from germline, CDR1 is SGHTA and CDR2 is FQGNSA. CDR3 length: 16 amino acids. V shed 3 bases and J 7 bases; nucleotides not matched to a gene: 9. The CDR3 DNA follows: TGTGCCAGCAGCTTCGCTAGCGGGATAAAGGGCGGGGAGCTGTTTTTT. Translated, it gives CASSFASGIKGGELFF. The full variable domain, completed using reference TRBV7-2 and TRBJ2-2, is GAGVSQSPSNKVTEKGKDVELRCDPISGHTALYWYRQSLGQGLEFLIYFQGNSAPDKSGLPSDRFSAERTGGSVSTLTIQRTQQEDSAVYLCASSFASGIKGGELFFGEGSRLTVL.

Comments on this clone: At one of its ends the junction is not consistent with the germline gene, which may arise from a read error. This chain connects TRBV28 to TRBJ2-7; the match to TRBD2 covers 10 bases. The CDR3 contains 16 residues. Per the germline V gene, CDR1 is MDHEN and CDR2 is SYDVKM. CDR3: CASTLAGGYEGYEQYF. The DNA for the CDR3 is TGTGCCAGCACTTTAGCGGGAGGTTACGAAGGCTACGAGCAGTACTTC.

The chain carries TRBV27 and TRBJ2-5; TRBD2 aligns across 8 bases. The germline gives CDR1 MNHEY, CDR2 SMNVEV (reference sequence). The V and J ends lost 5 bases and 2 bases, in that order; junction bases with no gene match: 4. This CDR3 comprises 14 residues. The CDR3 here is CASSPGTRQETQYF. CDR3 nucleotides: TGTGCCAGCAGTCCCGGGACTAGACAAGAGACCCAGTACTTC.

This chain connects TRBV27 to TRBJ2-5, with 8 bases that match TRBD1. There are 13 residues in the CDR3. V shed 4 bases, J shed 5 bases, and the junction held 3 bases outside the gene matches. CDR1 and CDR2 from the germline V gene are MNHEY and SMNVEV (reference sequence). CDR3 protein: CASSSGGRETQYF. The CDR3 DNA is TGTGCCAGCAGTTCAGGGGGCAGGGAGACCCAGTACTTC.

By frequency in the sample, this clone is medium-sized (0.01 to 0.1%). The J gene is TRBJ1-5, the V gene TRBV10-3, with D perhaps TRBD1 (6 bases). Between the trimmed V and J ends, which lost 3 bases and 4 bases, there was a span of 13 bases. The CDR3 runs to 15 residues. Germline V CDR1 and CDR2: ENHRY, SYGVKD. The CDR3 bases are TGTGCCATCAGTGATGGGGACAAACCAAATCAGCCCCAGCATTTT. It yields the protein CAISDGDKPNQPQHF.